This TCR beta chain was profiled in a study of blood T cell repertoires in COVID-19. Study summary: The study drew acute and convalescent COVID-19 samples from the United States, Italy and Spain.

In this sample, this clone turned up once. Source study methods: Nucleated cell counts were estimated from reference gene primer amplification. Only in-frame clones appear in the TCRdb table, and some are missing; sequencing was by immunoSEQ multiplex PCR. From that table come the V and J calls and clone size; the DNA was used to work out D and trimming. Of around 120,000 clones listed, 75% to 90% are singletons. Trimming took off 0 bases at V and 11 bases at J, with 13 bases between the two ends. Germline CDR1 KGHSH, CDR2 LQKENI. This CDR3 spans 14 amino acids. V and J are TRBV18 and TRBJ1-4, with D perhaps matching TRBD1 (6 bases). The origin of this receptor is a woman older than 75 with acute or convalescent COVID-19. The sample taken for sequencing was peripheral blood. The DNA of the CDR3 is TGTGCCAGCTCACCACCTGGGGGGGCGCGGAAACTGTTTTTT. Translated, it gives CASSPPGGARKLFF. Together with reference TRBV18 and TRBJ1-4, the CDR3 gives the full variable domain: NAGVMQNPRHLVRRRGQEARLRCSPMKGHSHVYWYRQLPEEGLKFMVYLQKENIIDESGMPKERFSAEFPKEGPSILRIQQVVRGDSAAYFCASSPPGGARKLFFGSGTQLSVL.